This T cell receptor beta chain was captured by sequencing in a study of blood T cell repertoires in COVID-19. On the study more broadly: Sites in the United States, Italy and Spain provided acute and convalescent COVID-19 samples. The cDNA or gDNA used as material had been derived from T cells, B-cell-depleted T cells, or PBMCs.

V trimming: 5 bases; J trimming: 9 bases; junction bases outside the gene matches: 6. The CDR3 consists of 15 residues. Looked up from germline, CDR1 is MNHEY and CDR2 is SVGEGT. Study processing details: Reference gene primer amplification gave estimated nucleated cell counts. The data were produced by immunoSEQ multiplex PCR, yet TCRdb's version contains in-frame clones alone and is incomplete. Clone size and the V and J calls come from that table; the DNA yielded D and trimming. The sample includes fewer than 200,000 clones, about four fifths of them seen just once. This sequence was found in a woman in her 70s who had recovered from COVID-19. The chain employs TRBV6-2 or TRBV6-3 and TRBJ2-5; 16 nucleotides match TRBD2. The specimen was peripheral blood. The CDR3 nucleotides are TGTGCCAGCAGTCGACCGGGACTAGCGGGGGGGTCCCAGTACTTC. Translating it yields CASSRPGLAGGSQYF.